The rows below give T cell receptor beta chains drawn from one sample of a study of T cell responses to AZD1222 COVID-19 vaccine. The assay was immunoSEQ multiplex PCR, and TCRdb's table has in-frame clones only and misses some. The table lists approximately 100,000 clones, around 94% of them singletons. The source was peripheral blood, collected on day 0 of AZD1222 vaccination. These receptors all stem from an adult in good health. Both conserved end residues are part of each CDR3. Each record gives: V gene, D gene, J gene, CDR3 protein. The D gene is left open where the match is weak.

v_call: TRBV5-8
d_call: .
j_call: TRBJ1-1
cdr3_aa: CASSLEGVRKAFF

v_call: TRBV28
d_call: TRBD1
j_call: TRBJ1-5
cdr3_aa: CASSLLDRGWNQPQHF

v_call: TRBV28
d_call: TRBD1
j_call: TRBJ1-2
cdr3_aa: CASSLNRDSYGYTF

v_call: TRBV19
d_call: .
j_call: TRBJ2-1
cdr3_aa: CASSRDLGGADNEQFF

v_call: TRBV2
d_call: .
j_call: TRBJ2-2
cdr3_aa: CASREGRDGELFF

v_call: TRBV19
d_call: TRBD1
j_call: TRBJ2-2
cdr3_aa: CASSPTGPTGELFF

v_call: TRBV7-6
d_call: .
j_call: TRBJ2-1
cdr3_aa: CASSVTSKGNEQFF

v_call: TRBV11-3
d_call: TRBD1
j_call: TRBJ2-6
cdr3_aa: CASSLGWDRNSGANVLTF

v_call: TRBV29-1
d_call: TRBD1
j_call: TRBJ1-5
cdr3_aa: CSAVGQPNQPQHF

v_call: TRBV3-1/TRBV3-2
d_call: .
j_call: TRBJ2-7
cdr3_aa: CASSQSAGRTYEQYF

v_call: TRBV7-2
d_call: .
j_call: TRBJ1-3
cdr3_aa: CASGGQLSGNTIYF

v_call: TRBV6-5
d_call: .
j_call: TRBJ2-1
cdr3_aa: CASARLGKGNEQFF

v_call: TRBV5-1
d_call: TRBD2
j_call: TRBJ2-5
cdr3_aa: CASSPLAGGPGETQYF

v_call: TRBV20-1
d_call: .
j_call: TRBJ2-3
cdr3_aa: CSASPPPPKGDTQYF

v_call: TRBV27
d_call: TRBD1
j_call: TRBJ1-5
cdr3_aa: CASSSYGTGGNQPQHF

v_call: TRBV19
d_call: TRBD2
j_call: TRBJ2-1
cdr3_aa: CASSIDGLAGGVNEQFF

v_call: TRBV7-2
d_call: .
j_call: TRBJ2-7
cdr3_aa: CASSFSTATYEQYF

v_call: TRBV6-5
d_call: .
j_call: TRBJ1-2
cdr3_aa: CASSYQRQATHGYTF

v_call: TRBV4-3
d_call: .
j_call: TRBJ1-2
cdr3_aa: CASSQDLFPGYTF

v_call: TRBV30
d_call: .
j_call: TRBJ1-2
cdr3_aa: CAWARDLDYTF

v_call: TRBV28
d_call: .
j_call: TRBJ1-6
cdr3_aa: CASSPSGYWNVNSPLHF

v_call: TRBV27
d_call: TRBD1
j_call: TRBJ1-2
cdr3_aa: CASSFQGAGNYGYTF

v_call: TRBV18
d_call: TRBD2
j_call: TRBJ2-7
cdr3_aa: CASSPGGSSGFYEQYF

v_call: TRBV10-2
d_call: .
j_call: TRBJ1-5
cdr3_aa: CAILPGAGQPQHF

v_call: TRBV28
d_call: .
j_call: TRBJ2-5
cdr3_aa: CASTPAHRAQETQYF

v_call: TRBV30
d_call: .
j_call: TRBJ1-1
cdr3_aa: CAWSVPVGGVTEAFF

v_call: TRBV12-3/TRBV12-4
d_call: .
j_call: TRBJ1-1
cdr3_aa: CASSLQGREAFF

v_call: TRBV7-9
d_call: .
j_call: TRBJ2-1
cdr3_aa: CASSLVGAGNEQFF

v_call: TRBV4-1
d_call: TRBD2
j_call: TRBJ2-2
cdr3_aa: CASSPIRGANTGELFF

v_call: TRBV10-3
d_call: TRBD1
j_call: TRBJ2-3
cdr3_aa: CAISEGQDTDTQYF

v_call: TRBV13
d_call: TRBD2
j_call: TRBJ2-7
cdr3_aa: CASTGGPSGSHEQYF

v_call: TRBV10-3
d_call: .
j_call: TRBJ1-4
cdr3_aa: CAISESQLNEKLFF

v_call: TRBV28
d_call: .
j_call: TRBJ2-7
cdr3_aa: CASSFSDRVSYEQYF

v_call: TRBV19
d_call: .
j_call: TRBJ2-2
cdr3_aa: CASTGVHASTGELFF

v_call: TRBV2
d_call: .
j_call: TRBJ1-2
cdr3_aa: CASSEFRAYGYTF

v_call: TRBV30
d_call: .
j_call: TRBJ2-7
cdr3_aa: CAWSLTPGYEQYF

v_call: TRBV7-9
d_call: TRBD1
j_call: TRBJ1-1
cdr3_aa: CASSPPGTGVTEAFF

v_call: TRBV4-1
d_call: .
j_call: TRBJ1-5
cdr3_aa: CASSQWRDNQPQHF

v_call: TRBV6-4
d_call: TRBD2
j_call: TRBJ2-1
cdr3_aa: CASSDSRGGYNEQFF

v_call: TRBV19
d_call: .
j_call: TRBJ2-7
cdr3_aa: CATKGDNSYEQYF

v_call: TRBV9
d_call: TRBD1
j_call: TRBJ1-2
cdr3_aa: CASSGTDRTYNYGYTF

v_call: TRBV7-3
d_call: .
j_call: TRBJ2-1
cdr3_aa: CASSPEGGPYNEQFF

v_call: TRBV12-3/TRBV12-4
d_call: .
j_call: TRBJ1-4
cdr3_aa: CASSNLQEKLFF

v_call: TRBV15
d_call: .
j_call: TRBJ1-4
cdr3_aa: CATSRAVENEKLFF

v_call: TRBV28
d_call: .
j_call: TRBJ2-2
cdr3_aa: CASSLESGVANTGELFF

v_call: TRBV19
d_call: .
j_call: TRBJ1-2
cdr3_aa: CATGNVGEGYTF

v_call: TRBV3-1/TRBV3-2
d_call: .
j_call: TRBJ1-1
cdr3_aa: CASSQFGAGKTEAFF

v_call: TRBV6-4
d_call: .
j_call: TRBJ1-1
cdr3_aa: CASSSEGGGNTEAFF

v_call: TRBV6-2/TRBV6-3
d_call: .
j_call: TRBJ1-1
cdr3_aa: CASSLTENTEAFF

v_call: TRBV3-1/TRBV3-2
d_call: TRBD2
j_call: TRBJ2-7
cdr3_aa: CASSRREGLATSYEQYF

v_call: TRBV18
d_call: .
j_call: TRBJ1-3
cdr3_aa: CASSQGHFSGNTIYF

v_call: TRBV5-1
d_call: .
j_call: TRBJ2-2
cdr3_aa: CASNGGSLNTGELFF

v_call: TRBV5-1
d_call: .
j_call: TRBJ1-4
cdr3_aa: CASSLGSGEKLFF

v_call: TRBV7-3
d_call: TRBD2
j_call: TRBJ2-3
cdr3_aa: CASSSSGVSTDTQYF

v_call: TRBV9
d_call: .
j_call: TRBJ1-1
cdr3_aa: CASSPGVGAEAFF

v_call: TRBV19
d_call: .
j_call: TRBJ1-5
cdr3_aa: CASSILEVSQPQHF

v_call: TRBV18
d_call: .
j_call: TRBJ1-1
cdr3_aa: CASSPLGRRATEAFF

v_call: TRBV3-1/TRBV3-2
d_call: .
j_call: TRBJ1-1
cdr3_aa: CASSLSRGPRPEAFF

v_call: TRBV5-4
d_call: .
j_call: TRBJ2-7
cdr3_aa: CASSWGRYTSEQYF